The present T cell receptor (beta chain) was sequenced within a study of T cell responses to AZD1222 COVID-19 vaccine. Some clones are missing from TCRdb's copy, which holds only in-frame ones; the method was immunoSEQ multiplex PCR. Of fewer than 150,000 clones in the sample, 92% are singletons; the top ten hold over 7.5%. This CDR3 spans 17 amino acids. Germline V gene sequence: CDR1 SGHKS, CDR2 YYEKEE (reference sequence). The V end was cut by 5 bases, the J end by 8 bases, with 26 bases between. Findings and limits, study-wide: Compared with day 0, the breadth and depth of the Spike-specific TCR repertoire rose significantly after two doses of AZD1222. Repertoires were obtained solely post-peak T cell response. Only 5 or 6 people who got AZD1222 tested seropositive at baseline. CD4 TCRs linked to vaccination spanned spike, dominating at 160-218 and 743-854.

This clone was detected only once. Its antigen is as yet unknown. The TCR originated in an adult who received the AZD1222 COVID-19 vaccine. This sequence joins TRBV5-5 and TRBJ2-1; weak D call: TRBD1 (5 bases). The sample in question was peripheral blood, obtained 28 days after the second AZD1222 dose. The CDR3 region has the DNA TGTGCCAGCAGAAATATCCCTGGGGCTGGGATTTACGATGAGCAGTTCTTC. Protein: CASRNIPGAGIYDEQFF.